Each of the 12 T cell receptor beta chains below was sequenced from the same sample in a study of T cell changes during pregnancy in multiple sclerosis (dated 2019 in TCRdb). Receptor amplification or capture employed the immunoSEQ multiplex PCR assay. Drawn from immuneACCESS, this table holds only the in-frame rearrangements with V and J called that TCRdb kept. Clones are partly lost; checked studies trace under half to an unresolved V gene and leave the rest unexplained. Recorded for this sample are fewer than 110,000 clones; around 90% of them occurred a single time. The top ten clones comprise 0.78% of the sample. The material was peripheral blood, obtained in the third trimester of pregnancy. The origin of the receptors is a female donor in good health, enrolled as a control in a pregnancy study.

The chain's CDR3 is CASSQPGQGLPGEQFF. Here the CDR3 DNA reads TGCGCCAGCAGCCAACCGGGACAGGGATTACCCGGTGAGCAGTTCTTC. The chain carries TRBV4-3 and TRBJ2-1; TRBD1 agrees at 9 bases. The CDR3 has 16 amino acids. V shed 2 bases and J 9 bases; nucleotides not matched to a gene: 11. Germline V CDR1 and CDR2: LGHNA, YSLEER.

The rearrangement links TRBV21-1 to TRBJ1-2. TRBV21-1 is noted as a pseudogene. The CDR3 extends over 13 amino acids. This chain's CDR3 is CASSTQGRDGYTF. DNA of the CDR3: TGTGCCAGCAGCACTCAGGGGAGGGATGGCTACACCTTC.

The chain combines TRBV5-4 with TRBJ1-6; possibly TRBD1 for D (6 bases). Germline loops: CDR1 SGHNT, CDR2 YYREEE (reference sequence). The CDR3 length is 12 residues. V gave up 3 bases and J gave up 13 bases, with 11 bases separating them. CDR3 loop: CASSSQGWPLHF. As DNA, the CDR3 is TGTGCCAGCAGCTCTCAGGGGTGGCCCCTCCACTTT.

The chain combines TRBV19 with TRBJ1-2; D is uncertain. The germline V gene encodes CDR1 LNHDA and CDR2 SQIVND (reference sequence). The CDR3 is 13 amino acids. V lost 2 bases, J lost 2 bases, and 6 bases lay in between. CDR3 coding DNA: TGTGCCAGTAGTATAAGCAGGAACTATGGCTACACCTTC. This sequence encodes CASSISRNYGYTF. The variable domain in full, completed from reference TRBV19 and TRBJ1-2, reads DGGITQSPKYLFRKEGQNVTLSCEQNLNHDAMYWYRQDPGQGLRLIYYSQIVNDFQKGDIAEGYSVSREKKESFPLTVTSAQKNPTAFYLCASSISRNYGYTFGSGTRLTVV.

This chain links TRBV7-3 with TRBJ1-1, with a possible D match to TRBD1 (6 bases). Trimming left V 1 base short and J 1 base short, with 7 bases between. The length of the CDR3 is 14 residues. Germline V CDR1 and CDR2: SGHTA, FQGTGA. The CDR3 protein is CASSLRTANTEAFF. In DNA, the CDR3 is TGTGCCAGCAGCTTAAGGACAGCGAACACTGAAGCTTTCTTT.

The rearrangement joins TRBV6-5 to TRBJ2-2; 9 nucleotides align to TRBD1. This CDR3 spans 14 amino acids. V shed 8 bases, J shed 4 bases, and the junction held 5 bases outside the gene matches. Germline CDR1 MNHEY, CDR2 SVGAGI. The CDR3 reads CASGDRAGTGELFF. The CDR3 bases are TGTGCCAGCGGGGACAGGGCAGGCACCGGGGAGCTGTTTTTT.

This chain joins TRBV11-3 and TRBJ2-3, with 9 bases that match TRBD1. CDR1 and CDR2 (germline): SGHNT, YENEEA. V shed 1 base and J 0 bases; nucleotides not matched to a gene: 2. The CDR3 is made up of 16 amino acids. The CDR3 spells CASSLGGTGSTDTQYF. CDR3 coding DNA: TGTGCCAGCAGCTTAGGAGGGACAGGGAGCACAGATACGCAGTATTTT.

The chain combines TRBV14 with TRBJ1-2, with 7 bases fitting TRBD1. Germline assignment: CDR1 SGHDN and CDR2 FVKESK. This CDR3 has 15 residues. After removal of 1 base from V and 6 bases from J, the junction contained 8 bases not matched to a gene. The CDR3 DNA reads TGTGCCAGCAGCCAAGGAAGGGGGCTACGGGATGGCTACACCTTC. It codes for CASSQGRGLRDGYTF.

This clone was picked up one time. This chain connects TRBV7-8 to TRBJ1-1; tentative D call: TRBD1 (6 bases). This CDR3 is built from 15 residues. Trimming stripped 5 bases from V and 1 base from J, with 14 bases between. The germline V gene encodes CDR1 SGHVS and CDR2 FQNEAQ. In nucleotides, the CDR3 is TGTGCCAGCAGCCCCCAGGGAGGGGGGAACACTGAAGCTTTCTTT. Translated: CASSPQGGGNTEAFF.

The V call is TRBV7-9, the J call TRBJ2-2; the match to TRBD2 covers 8 bases. Germline trimming cut 5 bases from V and 4 bases from J; bases unmatched to any gene: 6. Germline loops: CDR1 SEHNR, CDR2 FQNEAQ (reference sequence). CDR3 length equals 15 residues. CDR3 in amino acids: CASSTRLAFTGELFF. CDR3 coding DNA: TGTGCCAGCAGCACACGACTAGCGTTCACCGGGGAGCTGTTTTTT.

The chain uses TRBV7-3 and TRBJ1-6; D call uncertain. Germline V gives CDR1 SGHTA, CDR2 FQGTGA. Trimming pared 1 base from V and 8 bases from J, leaving 12 bases between. This CDR3 contains 15 residues. The CDR3 DNA reads TGTGCCAGCAGCTTAAGGTCGGGAGGGCATTCACCCCTCCACTTT. This gives the protein CASSLRSGGHSPLHF.

This clone was seen a single time. The CDR3 reads CASSSGTGQNTEAFF. In nucleotides, the CDR3 is TGTGCCAGTAGTTCCGGGACAGGGCAGAACACTGAAGCTTTCTTT. This sequence joins TRBV19 and TRBJ1-1; 9 positions agree with TRBD1. In germline, CDR1 is LNHDA, CDR2 SQIVND (reference sequence). With 5 bases clipped from V and 1 base from J, the junction kept 5 bases outside the gene matches. The length of the CDR3 is 15 residues. Complete variable domain (other parts from reference TRBV19 and TRBJ1-1): DGGITQSPKYLFRKEGQNVTLSCEQNLNHDAMYWYRQDPGQGLRLIYYSQIVNDFQKGDIAEGYSVSREKKESFPLTVTSAQKNPTAFYLCASSSGTGQNTEAFFGQGTRLTVV.